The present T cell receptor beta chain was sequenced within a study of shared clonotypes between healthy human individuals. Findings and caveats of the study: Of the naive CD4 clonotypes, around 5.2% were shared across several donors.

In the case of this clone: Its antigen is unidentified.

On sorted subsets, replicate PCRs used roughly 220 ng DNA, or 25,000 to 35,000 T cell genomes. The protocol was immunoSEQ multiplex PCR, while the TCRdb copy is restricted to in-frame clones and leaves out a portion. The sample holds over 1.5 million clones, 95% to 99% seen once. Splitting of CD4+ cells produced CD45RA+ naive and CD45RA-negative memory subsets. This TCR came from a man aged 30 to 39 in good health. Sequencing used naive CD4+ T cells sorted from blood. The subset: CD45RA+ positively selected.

The CDR3 nucleotides are TGTGCCAGCAGCCAAGCTAGCGGGAGATTCTACAATGAGCAGTTCTTC. It translates to CASSQASGRFYNEQFF. The rearrangement uses TRBV4-2 and TRBJ2-1; 10 bases map to TRBD2. V dropped 1 base and J dropped 3; count of bases not matched to a gene: 3. Germline CDR1 and CDR2: LGHNA and YNFKEQ. The CDR3 covers 16 residues.